What follows are 26 T cell receptor beta chains derived from one specimen sequenced in a study of tumor-infiltrating lymphocytes in localized non-small cell lung cancer. Here immunoSEQ multiplex PCR was the method, and the copy in TCRdb shows in-frame clones only, minus some. The table records about 10,000 clones, around 74% of them present only once. Sequenced material: uninvolved lung tissue not adjacent to the tumor. These receptors all stem from a human donor with non-small cell lung cancer.

In its sample, this clone was seen a few times. This sequence joins TRBV5-4 and TRBJ1-2; 7 bases fit TRBD1. The CDR3 length is 14 residues. Germline V gives CDR1 SGHNT, CDR2 YYREEE (reference sequence). V was clipped by 4 bases and J by 2 bases; unmatched bases: 5. As DNA, the CDR3 is TGTGCCAGCAGCCACGCACAGGGGAACTATGGCTACACCTTC. This codes for CASSHAQGNYGYTF.

This clone was seen more than once but under ten times. CDR3 loop: CASSQRTGADNQPQHF. The CDR3 nucleotides read TGCGCCAGCAGCCAGAGGACAGGGGCCGACAATCAGCCCCAGCATTTT. V gene TRBV4-1 combines with J gene TRBJ1-5, with 9 bases that match TRBD1. The CDR3 sequence is 16 residues long. The junction had 6 bases not matched to a gene; V was cut back by 3 bases and J by 3 bases. Germline V gene lookup returns CDR1 MGHRA and CDR2 YSYEKL.

This rearrangement joins TRBV6-5 to TRBJ1-5; TRBD1 aligns across 8 bases. The CDR3 extends over 14 amino acids. Losses at the gene ends were 6 bases for V and 6 bases for J; bases not matched to a gene: 7. In germline, CDR1 is MNHEY, CDR2 SVGAGI. The CDR3 is CASSSDRGSQPQHF. In DNA, the CDR3 is TGTGCCAGCAGCAGCGACAGGGGAAGTCAGCCCCAGCATTTT.

A few counts support this clone. The chain uses TRBV9 and TRBJ2-2; D is unclear. From germline, CDR1 is SGDLS and CDR2 YYNGEE. Trimming took 4 bases from V and 2 from J, leaving 3 bases between them. This CDR3 is built from 12 residues. The CDR3 nucleotides are TGTGCCAGCAGCCCCAACACCGGGGAGCTGTTTTTT. It codes for CASSPNTGELFF.

A few counts support this clone. This chain joins TRBV4-1 and TRBJ2-7; D is ambiguous. Trimming took off 4 bases at V and 3 bases at J, with 16 bases between the two ends. In germline, CDR1 is MGHRA, CDR2 YSYEKL. This CDR3 has 15 amino acids. The CDR3 protein is CASSRAPVALYEQYF. The CDR3 DNA reads TGCGCCAGCAGCCGAGCCCCAGTAGCACTCTACGAGCAGTACTTC.

This chain connects TRBV7-8 to TRBJ1-1; no definite D call. Trimming pared 5 bases from V and 1 base from J, leaving 20 bases between. The CDR3 is 17 residues long. Germline V gene data show CDR1 as SGHVS and CDR2 as FQNEAQ. CDR3 amino acids: CASSPLSPGLRNTEAFF. Here the CDR3 DNA reads TGTGCCAGCAGCCCGCTATCGCCAGGTTTGCGGAACACTGAAGCTTTCTTT.

The chain employs TRBV19 and TRBJ1-1; no definite D call. The CDR3 consists of 15 residues. The V and J ends lost 3 bases and 4 bases respectively, with 15 bases between them. CDR1 LNHDA and CDR2 SQIVND come from the germline V gene (reference sequence). The CDR3 loop is CASSIGGQTGTEAFF. The CDR3 DNA reads as TGTGCCAGTAGTATCGGAGGTCAAACTGGCACTGAAGCTTTCTTT.

V gene TRBV4-3 combines with J gene TRBJ2-7; the D gene is possibly TRBD1 (6 bases). The germline CDR1 and CDR2 sequences are LGHNA and YSLEER. The CDR3 spans 16 residues. V was clipped by 1 base and J by 0 bases, with 13 bases between them. CDR3 bases: TGCGCCAGCAGCCAAGTTGTAAGCAGGGGCTCCTACGAGCAGTACTTC. The encoded protein is CASSQVVSRGSYEQYF.

The chain links TRBV2 to TRBJ2-5, with 10 bases fitting TRBD2. Looked up from germline, CDR1 is SNHLY and CDR2 is FYNNEI. The CDR3 extends over 15 amino acids. Unmatched junction bases numbered 7, after V lost 7 bases and J lost 2 bases. The CDR3 spells CASNLAGGGQETQYF. The CDR3 DNA sequence: TGTGCCAGCAACTTAGCGGGAGGAGGTCAAGAGACCCAGTACTTC.

The chain joins TRBV5-1 to TRBJ2-5; D tentatively reads TRBD1 or TRBD2 (5 bases each). V was clipped by 2 bases and J by 1 base, with 9 bases between them. CDR1 SGHRS and CDR2 YFSETQ come from the germline V gene. This CDR3 comprises 14 residues. CDR3 in DNA: TGCGCCAGCAGCTTCGGGGCAGCCCAAGAGACCCAGTACTTC. It is translated as CASSFGAAQETQYF.

The genes are TRBV10-1 and TRBJ1-1; D call uncertain. This CDR3 is built from 13 residues. V was trimmed by 3 bases and J by 1 base, leaving 6 bases between them. Germline assignment: CDR1 WNHNN and CDR2 SYGVQD (reference sequence). CDR3 sequence: CASSDRRNTEAFF. In nucleotides, the CDR3 is TGCGCCAGCAGTGACAGGCGGAACACTGAAGCTTTCTTT.

Here the CDR3 DNA reads TGCGCCAGCAGCCGGGCAGGTGGAGAAAATGGCTACACCTTC. Translation: CASSRAGGENGYTF. V is TRBV5-1 and J is TRBJ1-2; D gene ambiguous. Germline V lookup: CDR1 SGHRS, CDR2 YFSETQ. The CDR3 is 14 residues long. V lost 4 bases and J 6 bases, leaving 16 bases between the germline ends.

This clone came up a few times. The chain links TRBV29-1 to TRBJ1-3; possibly TRBD1 for D (6 bases). Germline V gene lookup returns CDR1 SQVTM and CDR2 ANQGSEA. Trimming removed 5 bases at V and 2 bases at J, with 16 bases between. This CDR3 region has 15 residues. CDR3 residues: CSVNEAGAAGNTIYF. CDR3 in DNA: TGCAGCGTTAATGAGGCAGGGGCGGCTGGAAACACCATATATTTT.

This chain uses TRBV5-1 with TRBJ2-3; the D call may be TRBD1 or TRBD2 (5 bases each). The germline V gene has CDR1 SGHRS and CDR2 YFSETQ. CDR3 length equals 15 residues. With 0 bases removed from V and 4 bases from J, the gap between germline ends came to 12 bases. The CDR3 DNA follows: TGCGCCAGCAGCTTGGCCTCTAGGGGAGCAGATACGCAGTATTTT. Encoded protein: CASSLASRGADTQYF.

J is TRBJ2-5 and V is TRBV6-5; D perhaps matches TRBD2 (5 bases). Germline loops: CDR1 MNHEY, CDR2 SVGAGI. This CDR3 has 13 amino acids. V was pared by 2 bases and J by 2 bases, with 6 bases between. As DNA, the CDR3 is TGTGCCAGCAGTTACACGGGGCAAGAGACCCAGTACTTC. This encodes CASSYTGQETQYF.

In this sample, this clone turned up a few times. V and J are TRBV6-5 and TRBJ1-6; D gene uncertain. CDR3 size: 13 residues. The germline V and J ends were trimmed by 3 bases and 15 bases, with 15 bases remaining between them. Germline CDR1 is MNHEY and CDR2 is SVGAGI. CDR3 DNA: TGTGCCAGCAGTTATGGACCCGGTCGAGGCCTCCACTTT. Encoded protein: CASSYGPGRGLHF.

The chain recombines TRBV5-1 with TRBJ1-1; D is undetermined. The CDR3 has 14 amino acids. Per the germline V gene, CDR1 is SGHRS and CDR2 is YFSETQ. V lost 0 bases and J lost 0, with 6 bases in between. In DNA form, the CDR3 reads TGCGCCAGCAGCTTGGAGGGCCTGAACACTGAAGCTTTCTTT. Translated: CASSLEGLNTEAFF.

The chain combines TRBV29-1 with TRBJ1-1; D uncertain. CDR1 is SQVTM, CDR2 ANQGSEA, per germline. Deletions cut 7 bases from V and 1 base from J, with 4 bases between. This CDR3 has 10 residues. The CDR3 DNA reads TGCAGCGGACAGAACACTGAAGCTTTCTTT. Translated: CSGQNTEAFF.

This chain uses TRBV10-3 with TRBJ2-7; D is possibly TRBD1 (6 bases). With 10 bases removed from V and 5 bases from J, the gap between germline ends came to 21 bases. The germline gives CDR1 ENHRY, CDR2 SYGVKD. The CDR3 runs 14 residues. The CDR3 DNA follows: TGTGCCACCAGGGGCGGCCGGTCCGGGGACGAGCAGTACTTC. It is translated as CATRGGRSGDEQYF.

This clone was observed a few times. V is TRBV7-9 and J is TRBJ1-4; 7 bases fit TRBD1. CDR1 SEHNR and CDR2 FQNEAQ come from the germline V gene (reference sequence). With V trimmed by 5 bases and J by 2 bases, 14 bases remained unmatched. The CDR3 sequence is 18 residues long. CDR3 DNA sequence: TGTGCCAGCAGCATCGACAGGGTAACGATCACGACTAATGAAAAACTGTTTTTT. Protein: CASSIDRVTITTNEKLFF.

The chain joins TRBV5-1 to TRBJ1-2; D remains unclear. Trimming took off 0 bases at V and 7 bases at J, with 7 bases between the two ends. The germline CDR1 and CDR2 sequences are SGHRS and YFSETQ. This CDR3 comprises 12 residues. CDR3 region: CASSLGGGGYTF. The CDR3 coding sequence is TGCGCCAGCAGCTTGGGAGGAGGTGGCTACACCTTC.

The J gene is TRBJ1-4, the V gene TRBV2; D gene unclear. The ends were cut back, 7 bases at V and 0 bases at J, with 12 bases in the middle. The CDR3 sequence is 15 residues long. Germline V gives CDR1 SNHLY, CDR2 FYNNEI. The CDR3 region has the DNA TGTGCCAGCACCAGAATGGGCGCAACTAATGAAAAACTGTTTTTT. It encodes CASTRMGATNEKLFF.

The V gene is TRBV6-1, the J gene TRBJ1-2, with a weak D call TRBD1 (5 bases). CDR3 size: 11 residues. Trimming took off 4 bases at V and 7 bases at J, with 7 bases between the two ends. The germline V gene encodes CDR1 MNHNS and CDR2 SASEGT. CDR3 nucleotide sequence: TGTGCCAGCAGTGCCCAGGGTGGCTACACCTTC. Translated: CASSAQGGYTF.

The chain couples TRBV7-3 to TRBJ2-2, with 7 bases matching TRBD1. Germline V gene data show CDR1 as SGHTA and CDR2 as FQGTGA. The CDR3 extends over 15 amino acids. Trimming at V came to 5 bases and at J to 5 bases, leaving 8 bases not matched to a gene. CDR3 DNA: TGTGCCAGCAGCCCATCCCCAGGGGGAACCGGGGAGCTGTTTTTT. Its translation: CASSPSPGGTGELFF.

This clone was seen only once. The chain carries TRBV15 and TRBJ2-5; 11 bases match TRBD2. After removal of 9 bases from V and 4 bases from J, the junction contained 4 bases not matched to a gene. From germline, CDR1 is LNHNV and CDR2 YYDKDF (reference sequence). This CDR3 region has 13 residues. The CDR3: CATLLAGGETQYF. The CDR3 region has the DNA TGTGCCACGCTCCTAGCGGGGGGAGAGACCCAGTACTTC.

This rearrangement joins TRBV10-1 to TRBJ2-1, with D perhaps matching TRBD1 (6 bases). This CDR3 is built from 16 residues. Germline CDR1 is WNHNN and CDR2 is SYGVQD (reference sequence). Trimming removed 3 bases from V and 0 bases from J, with 12 bases in between. CDR3 amino acids: CASSEGGGSSYNEQFF. CDR3 coding DNA: TGCGCCAGCAGTGAAGGTGGGGGCTCCTCCTACAATGAGCAGTTCTTC.